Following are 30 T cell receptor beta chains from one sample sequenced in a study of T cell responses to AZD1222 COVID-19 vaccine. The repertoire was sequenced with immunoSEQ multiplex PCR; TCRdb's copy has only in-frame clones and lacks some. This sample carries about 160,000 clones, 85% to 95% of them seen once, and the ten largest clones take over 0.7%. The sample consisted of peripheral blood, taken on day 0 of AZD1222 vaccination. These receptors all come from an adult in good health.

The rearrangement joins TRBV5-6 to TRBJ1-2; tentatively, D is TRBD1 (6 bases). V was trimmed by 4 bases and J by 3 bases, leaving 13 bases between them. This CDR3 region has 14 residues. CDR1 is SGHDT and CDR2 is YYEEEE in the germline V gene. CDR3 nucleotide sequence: TGTGCCAGCAGCCGGGGACAAGACTACTATGGCTACACCTTC. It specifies CASSRGQDYYGYTF.

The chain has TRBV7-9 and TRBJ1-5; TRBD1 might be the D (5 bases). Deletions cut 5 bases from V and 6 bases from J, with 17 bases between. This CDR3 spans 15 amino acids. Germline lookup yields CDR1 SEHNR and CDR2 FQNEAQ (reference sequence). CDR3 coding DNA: TGTGCCAGCAGCCCCCCCGGGGCGGGAGGTCAGCCCCAGCATTTT. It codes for CASSPPGAGGQPQHF.

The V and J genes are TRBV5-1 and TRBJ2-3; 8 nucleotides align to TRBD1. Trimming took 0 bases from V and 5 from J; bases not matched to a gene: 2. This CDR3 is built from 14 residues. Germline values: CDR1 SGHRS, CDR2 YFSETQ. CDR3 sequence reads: CASSLATGGDTQYF. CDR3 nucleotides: TGCGCCAGCAGCTTGGCTACAGGGGGAGATACGCAGTATTTT.

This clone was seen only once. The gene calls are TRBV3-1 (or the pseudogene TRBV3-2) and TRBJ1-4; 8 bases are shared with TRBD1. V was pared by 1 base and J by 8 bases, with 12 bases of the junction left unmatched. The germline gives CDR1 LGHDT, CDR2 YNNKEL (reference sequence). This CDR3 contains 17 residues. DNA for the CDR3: TGTGCCAGCAGCCAAGTTGCCACCGGACAGGGCCCGGAAAAACTGTTTTTT. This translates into CASSQVATGQGPEKLFF.

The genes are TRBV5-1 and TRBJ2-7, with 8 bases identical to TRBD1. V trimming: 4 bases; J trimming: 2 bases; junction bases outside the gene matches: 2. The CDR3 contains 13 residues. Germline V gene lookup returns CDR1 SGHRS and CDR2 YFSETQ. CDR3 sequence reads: CASSAQGAYEQYF. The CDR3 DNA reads TGCGCCAGCAGCGCACAGGGGGCCTACGAGCAGTACTTC.

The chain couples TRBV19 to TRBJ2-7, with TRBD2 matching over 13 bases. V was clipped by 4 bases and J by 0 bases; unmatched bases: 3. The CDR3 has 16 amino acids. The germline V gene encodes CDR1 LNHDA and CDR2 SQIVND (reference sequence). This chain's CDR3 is CASSRTSGGFSYEQYF. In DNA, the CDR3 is TGTGCCAGTAGTAGGACTAGCGGGGGCTTCTCCTACGAGCAGTACTTC.

The CDR3 reads CASSLAPGMAGELFF. The CDR3 nucleotides read TGTGCCAGCAGCTTAGCTCCAGGGATGGCCGGGGAGCTGTTTTTT. The chain carries TRBV11-3 and TRBJ2-2, with D possibly TRBD1 on 5 matching bases. Trimming took 1 base from V and 6 from J, leaving 12 bases between them. Germline assignment: CDR1 SGHNT and CDR2 YENEEA. The CDR3 length is 15 residues.

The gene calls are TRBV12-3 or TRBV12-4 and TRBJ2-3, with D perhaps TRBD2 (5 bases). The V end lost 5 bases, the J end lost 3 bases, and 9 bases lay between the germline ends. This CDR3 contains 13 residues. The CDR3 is CASSASGTDTQYF. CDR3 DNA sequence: TGTGCCAGCAGTGCGAGCGGAACAGATACGCAGTATTTT.

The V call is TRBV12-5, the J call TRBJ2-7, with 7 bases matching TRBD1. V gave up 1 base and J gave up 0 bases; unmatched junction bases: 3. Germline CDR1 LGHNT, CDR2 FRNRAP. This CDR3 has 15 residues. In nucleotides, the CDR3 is TGTGCTAGTGGTTTGGGCCAGGGGGTCTCCTACGAGCAGTACTTC. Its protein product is CASGLGQGVSYEQYF.

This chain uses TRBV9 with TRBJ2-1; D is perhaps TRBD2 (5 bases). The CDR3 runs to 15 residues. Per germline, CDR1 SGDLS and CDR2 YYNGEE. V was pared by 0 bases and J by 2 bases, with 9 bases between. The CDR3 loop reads CASSVGGETYNEQFF. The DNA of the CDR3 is TGTGCCAGCAGCGTAGGGGGAGAAACCTACAATGAGCAGTTCTTC.

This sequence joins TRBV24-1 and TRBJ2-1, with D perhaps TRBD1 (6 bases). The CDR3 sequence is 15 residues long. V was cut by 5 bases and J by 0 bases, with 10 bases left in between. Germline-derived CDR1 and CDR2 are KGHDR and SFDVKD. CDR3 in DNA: TGTGCCACCAGTGGAGGGGGTGCCTCCTACAATGAGCAGTTCTTC. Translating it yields CATSGGGASYNEQFF.

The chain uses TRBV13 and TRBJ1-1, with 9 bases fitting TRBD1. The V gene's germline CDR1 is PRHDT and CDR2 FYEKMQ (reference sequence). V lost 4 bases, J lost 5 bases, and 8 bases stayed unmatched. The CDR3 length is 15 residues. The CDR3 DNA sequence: TGTGCCAGCAGCTCCTCGACAGGGGGAGGAACTGAAGCTTTCTTT. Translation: CASSSSTGGGTEAFF.

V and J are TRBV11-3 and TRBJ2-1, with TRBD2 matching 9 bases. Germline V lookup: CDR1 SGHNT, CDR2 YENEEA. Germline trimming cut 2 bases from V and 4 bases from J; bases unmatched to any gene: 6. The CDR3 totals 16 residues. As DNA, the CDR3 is TGTGCCAGCAGCTTATCGGCGACTAGCGGATACAATGAGCAGTTCTTC. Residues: CASSLSATSGYNEQFF.

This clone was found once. The DNA for the CDR3 is TGTGCCAGCAGTTACACACGGGACAAGCCAGACACTGAAGCTTTCTTT. Amino acids: CASSYTRDKPDTEAFF. This chain uses TRBV6-5 with TRBJ1-1; weak D call: TRBD1 (6 bases). This CDR3 comprises 16 residues. CDR1 is MNHEY, CDR2 SVGAGI, per germline. V was cut by 2 bases and J by 3 bases, with 16 bases left in between.

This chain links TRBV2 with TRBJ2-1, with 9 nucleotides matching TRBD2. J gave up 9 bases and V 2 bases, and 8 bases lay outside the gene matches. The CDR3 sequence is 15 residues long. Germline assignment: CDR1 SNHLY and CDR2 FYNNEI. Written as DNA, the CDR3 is TGTGCCAGCAGTGAATGGGTAGCGGGGGCGGGTGAGCAGTTCTTC. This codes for CASSEWVAGAGEQFF.

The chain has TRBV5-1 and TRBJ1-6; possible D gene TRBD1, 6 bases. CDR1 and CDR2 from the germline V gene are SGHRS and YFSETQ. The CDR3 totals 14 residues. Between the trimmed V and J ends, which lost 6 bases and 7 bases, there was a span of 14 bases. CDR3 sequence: CASKGGAQNSPLHF. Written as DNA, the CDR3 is TGCGCCAGCAAGGGGGGGGCCCAAAATTCACCCCTCCACTTT.

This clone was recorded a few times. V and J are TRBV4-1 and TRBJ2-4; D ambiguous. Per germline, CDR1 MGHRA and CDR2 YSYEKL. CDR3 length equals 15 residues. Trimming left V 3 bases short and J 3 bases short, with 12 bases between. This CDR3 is CASSHPDGFKNIQYF. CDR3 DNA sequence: TGCGCCAGCAGCCACCCGGACGGCTTCAAAAACATTCAGTACTTC.

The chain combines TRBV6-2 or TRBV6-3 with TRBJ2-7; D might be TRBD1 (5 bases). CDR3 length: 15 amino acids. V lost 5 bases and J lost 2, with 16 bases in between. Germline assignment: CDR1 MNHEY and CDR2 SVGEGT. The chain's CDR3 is CASSPPPDSAYEQYF. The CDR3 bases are TGTGCCAGCAGTCCCCCTCCAGACAGCGCCTACGAGCAGTACTTC.

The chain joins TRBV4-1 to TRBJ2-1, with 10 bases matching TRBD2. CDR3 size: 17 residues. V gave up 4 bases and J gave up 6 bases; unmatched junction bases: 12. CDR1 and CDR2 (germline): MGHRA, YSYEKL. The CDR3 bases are TGCGCCAGCAGCCCCGGTAGAGCGGGGGGGCAGCGCAATGAGCAGTTCTTC. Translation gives CASSPGRAGGQRNEQFF.

The chain's CDR3 is CASSSQGRGELFF. The CDR3 DNA sequence: TGTGCCAGCAGCTCACAGGGCCGAGGGGAGCTGTTTTTT. The chain combines TRBV11-3 with TRBJ2-2, with D possibly matching TRBD1 (6 bases). Trimming removed 4 bases at V and 8 bases at J, with 11 bases between. Per germline, CDR1 SGHNT and CDR2 YENEEA. The CDR3 has 13 residues.

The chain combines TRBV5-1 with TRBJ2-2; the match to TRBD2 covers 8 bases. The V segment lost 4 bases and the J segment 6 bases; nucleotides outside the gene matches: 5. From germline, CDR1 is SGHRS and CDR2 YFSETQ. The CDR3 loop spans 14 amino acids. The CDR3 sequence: CASSLTSVPGELFF. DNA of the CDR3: TGCGCCAGCAGCCTGACTAGCGTCCCCGGGGAGCTGTTTTTT.

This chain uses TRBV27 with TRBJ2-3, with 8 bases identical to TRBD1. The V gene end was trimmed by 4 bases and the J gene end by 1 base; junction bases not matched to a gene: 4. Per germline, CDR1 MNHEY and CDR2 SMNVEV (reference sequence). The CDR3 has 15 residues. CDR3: CASSSRTGRTDTQYF. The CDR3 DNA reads TGTGCCAGCAGTTCACGGACAGGGCGCACAGATACGCAGTATTTT.

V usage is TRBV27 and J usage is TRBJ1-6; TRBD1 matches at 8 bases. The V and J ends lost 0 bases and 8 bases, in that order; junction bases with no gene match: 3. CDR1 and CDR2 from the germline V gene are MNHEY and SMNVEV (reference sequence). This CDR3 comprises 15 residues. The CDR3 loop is CASSLSRTGYSPLHF. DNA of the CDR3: TGTGCCAGCAGTTTATCAAGGACAGGGTATTCACCCCTCCACTTT.

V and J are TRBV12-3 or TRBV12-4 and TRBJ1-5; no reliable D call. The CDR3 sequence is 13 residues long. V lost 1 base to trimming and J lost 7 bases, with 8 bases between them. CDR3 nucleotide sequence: TGTGCCAGCAGTTTAGGGCTTTGGCAGCCCCAGCATTTT. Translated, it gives CASSLGLWQPQHF.

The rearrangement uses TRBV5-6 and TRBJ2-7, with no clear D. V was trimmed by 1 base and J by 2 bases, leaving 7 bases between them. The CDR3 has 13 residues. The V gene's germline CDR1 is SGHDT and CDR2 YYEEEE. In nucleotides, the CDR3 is TGTGCCAGCAGCTTGAACCCCCCCTACGAGCAGTACTTC. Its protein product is CASSLNPPYEQYF. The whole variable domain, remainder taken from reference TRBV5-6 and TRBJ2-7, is DAGVTQSPTHLIKTRGQQVTLRCSPKSGHDTVSWYQQALGQGPQFIFQYYEEEERQRGNFPDRFSGHQFPNYSSELNVNALLLGDSALYLCASSLNPPYEQYFGPGTRLTVT.

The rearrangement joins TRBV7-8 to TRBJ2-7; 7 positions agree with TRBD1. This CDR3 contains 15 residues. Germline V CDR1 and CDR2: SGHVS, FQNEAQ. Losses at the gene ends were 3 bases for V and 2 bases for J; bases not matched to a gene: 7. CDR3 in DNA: TGTGCCAGCAGCTTCGGAGCGGACAGGACCTACGAGCAGTACTTC. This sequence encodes CASSFGADRTYEQYF.

The CDR3 DNA sequence: TGTGCCACCAGCGCCCGGGACAATTTTTACTTC. Its translation: CATSARDNFYF. The chain recombines TRBV24-1 with TRBJ2-4; maybe TRBD1 (6 bases). Germline CDR1 and CDR2: KGHDR and SFDVKD. V lost 7 bases, J lost 16 bases, and 16 bases lay in between. The CDR3 is 11 residues long.

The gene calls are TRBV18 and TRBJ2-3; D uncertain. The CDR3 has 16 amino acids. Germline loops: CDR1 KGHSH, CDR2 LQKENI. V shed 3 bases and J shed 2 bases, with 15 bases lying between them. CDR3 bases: TGTGCCAGCTCACCCGGCCAGCAGCTCCTCACAGATACGCAGTATTTT. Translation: CASSPGQQLLTDTQYF. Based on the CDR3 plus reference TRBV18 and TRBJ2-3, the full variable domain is NAGVMQNPRHLVRRRGQEARLRCSPMKGHSHVYWYRQLPEEGLKFMVYLQKENIIDESGMPKERFSAEFPKEGPSILRIQQVVRGDSAAYFCASSPGQQLLTDTQYFGPGTRLTVL.

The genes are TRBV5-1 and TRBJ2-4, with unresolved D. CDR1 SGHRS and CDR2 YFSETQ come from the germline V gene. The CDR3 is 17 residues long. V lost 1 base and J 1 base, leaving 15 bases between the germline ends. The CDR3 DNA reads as TGCGCCAGCAGCTTGAGTTCAGGTGGTTTCGCCAAAAACATTCAGTACTTC. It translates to CASSLSSGGFAKNIQYF.

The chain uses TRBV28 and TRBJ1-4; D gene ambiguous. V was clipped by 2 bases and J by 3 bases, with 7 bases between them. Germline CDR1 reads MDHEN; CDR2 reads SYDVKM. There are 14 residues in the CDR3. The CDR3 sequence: CASSLGRSNEKLFF. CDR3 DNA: TGTGCCAGCAGTTTAGGTCGATCTAATGAAAAACTGTTTTTT.